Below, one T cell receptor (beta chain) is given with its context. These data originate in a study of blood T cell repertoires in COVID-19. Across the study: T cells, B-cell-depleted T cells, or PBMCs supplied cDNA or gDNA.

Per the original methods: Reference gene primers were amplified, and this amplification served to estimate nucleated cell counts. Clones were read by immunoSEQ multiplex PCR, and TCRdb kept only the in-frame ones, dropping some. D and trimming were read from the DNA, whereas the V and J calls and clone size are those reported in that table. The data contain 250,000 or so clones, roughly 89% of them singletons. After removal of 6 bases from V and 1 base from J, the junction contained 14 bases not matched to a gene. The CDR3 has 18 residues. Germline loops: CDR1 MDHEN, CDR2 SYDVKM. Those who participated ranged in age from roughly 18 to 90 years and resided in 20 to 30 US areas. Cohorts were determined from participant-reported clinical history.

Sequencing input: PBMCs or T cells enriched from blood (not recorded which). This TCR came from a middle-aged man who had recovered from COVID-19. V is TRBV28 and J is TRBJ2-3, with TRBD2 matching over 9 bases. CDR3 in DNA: TGTGCCAGCAGCTCAATACAGACAAAGCGGGAGGGCACAGATACGCAGTATTTT. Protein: CASSSIQTKREGTDTQYF.